A single sample gave rise to the 2 T cell receptor beta chains below, sequenced in a study of T cell responses to AZD1222 COVID-19 vaccine (dated by TCRdb to the early 2020s). The library relied on the immunoSEQ multiplex PCR assay. Sourced from immuneACCESS, this table was stored by TCRdb with only in-frame sequences that have V and J called. A share of the clones is absent; for the studies checked, an unresolved V gene accounts for under half, and the remainder has no known explanation. The sample table records 250,000 to 300,000 clones; almost 95% of these occur just once. Jointly, the top ten make up 0.55% of the sample. The sample's time point label, decoded: about 28 days (+/-7) after the second vaccine dose. Sequencing used peripheral blood, obtained 28 days after the second AZD1222 dose. The receptors derive from an adult who received the AZD1222 COVID-19 vaccine.

This sequence joins TRBV28 and TRBJ2-1, with D possibly being TRBD2 (6 bases). V was clipped by 6 bases and J by 0 bases, with 15 bases between them. The CDR3 has 16 amino acids. Germline V gives CDR1 MDHEN, CDR2 SYDVKM. As DNA, the CDR3 is TGTGCCAGCAGCAACAGCGGAGGGAGCTCCTACAATGAGCAGTTCTTC. As protein: CASSNSGGSSYNEQFF.

This clone appeared a single time. The V and J genes are TRBV28 and TRBJ1-2; the D is unclear. The V gene lost 3 bases and the J gene lost 5 bases, with 10 bases spanning the gap. Per the germline V gene, CDR1 is MDHEN and CDR2 is SYDVKM. This CDR3 comprises 13 residues. The CDR3 sequence: CASSFRIRYGYTF. CDR3 bases: TGTGCCAGCAGTTTTAGGATACGGTATGGCTACACCTTC.